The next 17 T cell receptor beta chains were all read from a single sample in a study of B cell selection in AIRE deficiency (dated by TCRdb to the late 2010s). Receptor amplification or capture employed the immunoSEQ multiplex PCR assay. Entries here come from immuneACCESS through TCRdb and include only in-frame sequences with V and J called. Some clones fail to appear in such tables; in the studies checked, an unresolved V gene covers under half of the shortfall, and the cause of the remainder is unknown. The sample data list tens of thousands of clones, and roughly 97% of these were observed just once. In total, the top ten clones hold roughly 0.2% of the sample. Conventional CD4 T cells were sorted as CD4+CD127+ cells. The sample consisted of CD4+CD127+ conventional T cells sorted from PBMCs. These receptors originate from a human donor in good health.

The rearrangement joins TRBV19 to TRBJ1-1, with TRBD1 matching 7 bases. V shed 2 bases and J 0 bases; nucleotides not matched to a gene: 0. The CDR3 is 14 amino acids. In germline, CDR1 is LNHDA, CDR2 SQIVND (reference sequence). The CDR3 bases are TGTGCCAGTAGTATAACAGGGGTGAACACTGAAGCTTTCTTT. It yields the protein CASSITGVNTEAFF. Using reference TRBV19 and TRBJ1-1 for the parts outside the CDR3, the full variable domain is DGGITQSPKYLFRKEGQNVTLSCEQNLNHDAMYWYRQDPGQGLRLIYYSQIVNDFQKGDIAEGYSVSREKKESFPLTVTSAQKNPTAFYLCASSITGVNTEAFFGQGTRLTVV.

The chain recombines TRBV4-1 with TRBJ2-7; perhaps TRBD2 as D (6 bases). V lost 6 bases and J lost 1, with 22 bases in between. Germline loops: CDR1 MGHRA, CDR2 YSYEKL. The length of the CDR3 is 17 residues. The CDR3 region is CASSRGNLGPSSYEQYF. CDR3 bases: TGCGCCAGCAGTCGGGGGAATCTTGGCCCGAGTTCCTACGAGCAGTACTTC.

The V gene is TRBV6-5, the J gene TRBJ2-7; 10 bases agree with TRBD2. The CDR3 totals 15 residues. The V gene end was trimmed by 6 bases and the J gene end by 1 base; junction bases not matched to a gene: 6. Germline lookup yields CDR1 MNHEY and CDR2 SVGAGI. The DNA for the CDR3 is TGTGCCAGCAGATTAGCGGGAGGCCCTTCCTACGAGCAGTACTTC. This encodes CASRLAGGPSYEQYF.

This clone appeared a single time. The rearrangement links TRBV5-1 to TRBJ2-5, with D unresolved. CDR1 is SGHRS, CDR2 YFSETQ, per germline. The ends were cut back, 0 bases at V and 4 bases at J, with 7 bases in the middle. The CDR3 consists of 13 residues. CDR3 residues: CASSLEQIETQYF. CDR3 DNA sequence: TGCGCCAGCAGCTTGGAACAGATAGAGACCCAGTACTTC.

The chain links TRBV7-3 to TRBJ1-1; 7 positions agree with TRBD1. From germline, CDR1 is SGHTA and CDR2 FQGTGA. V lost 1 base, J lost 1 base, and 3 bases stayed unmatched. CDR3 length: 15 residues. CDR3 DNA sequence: TGTGCCAGCAGCTTAAATGACAGGGAGAACACTGAAGCTTTCTTT. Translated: CASSLNDRENTEAFF.

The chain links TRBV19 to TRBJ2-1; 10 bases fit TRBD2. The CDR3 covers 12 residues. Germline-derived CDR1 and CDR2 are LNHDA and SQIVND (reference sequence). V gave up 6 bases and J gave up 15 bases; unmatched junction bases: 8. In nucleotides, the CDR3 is TGTGCCAGTAGGGCAGCGGGAGGGATGCGGTTCTTC. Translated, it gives CASRAAGGMRFF.

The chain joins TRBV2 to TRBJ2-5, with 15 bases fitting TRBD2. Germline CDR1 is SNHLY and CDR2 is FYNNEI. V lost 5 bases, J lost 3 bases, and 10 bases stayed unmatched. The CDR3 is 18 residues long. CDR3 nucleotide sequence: TGTGCCAGCAGTAGAACCGGGACTAGCGGGAGGAGAAAAGAGACCCAGTACTTC. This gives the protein CASSRTGTSGRRKETQYF.

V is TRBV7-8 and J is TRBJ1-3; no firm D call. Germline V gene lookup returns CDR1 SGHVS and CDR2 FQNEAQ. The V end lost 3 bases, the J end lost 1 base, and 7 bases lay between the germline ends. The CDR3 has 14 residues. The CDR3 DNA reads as TGTGCCAGCAGCTTGACGGGATCTGGAAACACCATATATTTT. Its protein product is CASSLTGSGNTIYF. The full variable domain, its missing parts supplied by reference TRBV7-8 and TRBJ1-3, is GAGVSQSPRYKVAKRGQDVALRCDPISGHVSLFWYQQALGQGPEFLTYFQNEAQLDKSGLPSDRFFAERPEGSVSTLKIQRTQQEDSAVYLCASSLTGSGNTIYFGEGSWLTVV.

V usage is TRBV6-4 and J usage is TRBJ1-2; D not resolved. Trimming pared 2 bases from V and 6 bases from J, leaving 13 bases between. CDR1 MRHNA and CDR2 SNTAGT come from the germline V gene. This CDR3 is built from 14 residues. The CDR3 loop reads CASSDGPFSDGYTF. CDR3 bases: TGTGCCAGCAGTGACGGTCCATTTTCGGATGGCTACACCTTC.

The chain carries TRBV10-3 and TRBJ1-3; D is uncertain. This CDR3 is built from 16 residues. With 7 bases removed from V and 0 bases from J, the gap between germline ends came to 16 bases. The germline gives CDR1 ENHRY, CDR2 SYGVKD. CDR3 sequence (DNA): TGTGCCATCACCCTTACCCCGCAGGACTCTGGAAACACCATATATTTT. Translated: CAITLTPQDSGNTIYF.

The CDR3 DNA reads as TGTGCCAGCAGCGGAGGGGGGTCCCTCTCCTACGAGCAGTACTTC. The encoded protein is CASSGGGSLSYEQYF. The V gene is TRBV11-3, the J gene TRBJ2-7, with D perhaps being TRBD1 or TRBD2 (6 bases each). This CDR3 region has 15 residues. Germline assignment: CDR1 SGHNT and CDR2 YENEEA. V was trimmed by 5 bases and J by 0 bases, leaving 14 bases between them.

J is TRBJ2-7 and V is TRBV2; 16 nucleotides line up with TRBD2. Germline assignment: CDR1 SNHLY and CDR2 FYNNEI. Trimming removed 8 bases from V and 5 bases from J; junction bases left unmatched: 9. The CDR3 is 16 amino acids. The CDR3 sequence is CASRSGTSGRANEQYF. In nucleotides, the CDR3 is TGTGCCAGCCGATCTGGGACTAGCGGGAGGGCCAACGAGCAGTACTTC.

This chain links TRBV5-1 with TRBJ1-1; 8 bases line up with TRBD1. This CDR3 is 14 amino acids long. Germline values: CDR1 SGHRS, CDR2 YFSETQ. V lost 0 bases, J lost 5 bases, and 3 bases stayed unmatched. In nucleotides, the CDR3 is TGCGCCAGCAGCTTGGACAGGGGGAGGACTGAAGCTTTCTTT. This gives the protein CASSLDRGRTEAFF.

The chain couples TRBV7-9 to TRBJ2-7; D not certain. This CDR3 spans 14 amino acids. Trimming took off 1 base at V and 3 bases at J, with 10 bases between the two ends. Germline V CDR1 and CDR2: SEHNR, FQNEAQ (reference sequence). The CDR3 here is CASSLGIDSYEQYF. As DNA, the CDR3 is TGTGCCAGCAGCTTAGGAATAGATAGCTACGAGCAGTACTTC. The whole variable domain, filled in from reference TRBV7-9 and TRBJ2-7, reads DTGVSQNPRHKITKRGQNVTFRCDPISEHNRLYWYRQTLGQGPEFLTYFQNEAQLEKSRLLSDRFSAERPKGSFSTLEIQRTEQGDSAMYLCASSLGIDSYEQYFGPGTRLTVT.

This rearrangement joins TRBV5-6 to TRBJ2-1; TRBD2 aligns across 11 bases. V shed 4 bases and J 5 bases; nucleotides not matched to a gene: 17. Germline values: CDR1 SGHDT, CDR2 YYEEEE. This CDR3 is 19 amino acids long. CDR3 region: CASSTGLAGPGSGNNEQFF. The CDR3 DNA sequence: TGTGCCAGCAGCACTGGACTAGCGGGTCCTGGTTCGGGAAACAATGAGCAGTTCTTC.

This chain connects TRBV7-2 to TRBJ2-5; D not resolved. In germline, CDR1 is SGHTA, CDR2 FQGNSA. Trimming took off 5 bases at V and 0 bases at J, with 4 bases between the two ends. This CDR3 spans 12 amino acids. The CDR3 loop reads CASSKYQETQYF. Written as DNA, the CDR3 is TGTGCCAGCAGCAAGTACCAAGAGACCCAGTACTTC. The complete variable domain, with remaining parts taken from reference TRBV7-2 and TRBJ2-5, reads GAGVSQSPSNKVTEKGKDVELRCDPISGHTALYWYRQSLGQGLEFLIYFQGNSAPDKSGLPSDRFSAERTGGSVSTLTIQRTQQEDSAVYLCASSKYQETQYFGPGTRLLVL.

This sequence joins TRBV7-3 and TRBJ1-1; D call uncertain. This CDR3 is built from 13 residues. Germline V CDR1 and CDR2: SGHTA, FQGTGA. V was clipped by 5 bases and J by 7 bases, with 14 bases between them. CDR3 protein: CASSLRRLSEAFF. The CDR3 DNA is TGTGCCAGCAGCCTGCGTAGACTCAGTGAAGCTTTCTTT.